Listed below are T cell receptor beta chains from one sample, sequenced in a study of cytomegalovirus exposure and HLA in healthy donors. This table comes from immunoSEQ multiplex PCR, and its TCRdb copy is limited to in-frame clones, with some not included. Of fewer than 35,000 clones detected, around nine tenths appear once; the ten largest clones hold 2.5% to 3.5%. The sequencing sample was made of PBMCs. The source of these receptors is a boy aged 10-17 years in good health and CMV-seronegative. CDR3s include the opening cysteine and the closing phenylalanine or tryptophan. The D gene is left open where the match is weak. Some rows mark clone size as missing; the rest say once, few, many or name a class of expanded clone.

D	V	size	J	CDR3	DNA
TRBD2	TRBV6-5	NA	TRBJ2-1	CASKYSGGSDEQFF	TGTGCCAGCAAGTATAGCGGGGGAAGCGATGAGCAGTTCTTC
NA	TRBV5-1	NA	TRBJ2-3	CASGLTTDTQYF	TGCGCCAGCGGGCTTACCACAGATACGCAGTATTTT
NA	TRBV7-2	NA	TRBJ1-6	CASSLTPRGNSPLHF	TGTGCCAGCAGCTTAACACCACGGGGGAATTCACCCCTCCACTTT
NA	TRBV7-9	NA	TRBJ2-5	CASSPVTGETQYF	TGTGCCAGCAGCCCGGTCACAGGGGAGACCCAGTACTTC
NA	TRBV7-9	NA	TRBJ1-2	CASSLAMSGGNYGYTF	TGTGCCAGCAGCTTAGCGATGAGTGGCGGTAACTATGGCTACACCTTC
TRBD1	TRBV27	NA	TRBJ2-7	CASRGEQGAPRIGEQYF	TGTGCCAGCAGGGGGGAACAGGGGGCTCCGAGAATAGGCGAGCAGTACTTC
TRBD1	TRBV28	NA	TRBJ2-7	CASSLSGTGKGGQKYF	TGTGCCAGCAGTCTCTCCGGGACAGGAAAGGGGGGCCAGAAGTACTTC
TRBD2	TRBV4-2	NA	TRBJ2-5	CASSPSGEQETQYF	TGTGCCAGCAGCCCAAGCGGGGAGCAAGAGACCCAGTACTTC
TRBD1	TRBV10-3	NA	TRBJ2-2	CAISEGDRDVGELFF	TGTGCCATCAGTGAGGGGGACAGGGATGTCGGGGAGCTGTTTTTT
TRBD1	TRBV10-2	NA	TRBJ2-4	CASRAPGTGKSKNIQYF	TGCGCCAGCAGAGCACCCGGGACAGGGAAATCCAAAAACATTCAGTACTTC
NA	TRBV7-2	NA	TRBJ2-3	CASSLDGPTDTQYF	TGTGCCAGCAGCTTAGATGGGCCGACAGATACGCAGTATTTT
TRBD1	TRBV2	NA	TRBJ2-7	CASSSRDSHEQYF	TGTGCCAGCAGCAGCCGGGACAGCCACGAGCAGTACTTC
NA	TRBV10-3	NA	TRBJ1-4	CAISESKLQGEKLFF	TGTGCCATCAGTGAGTCGAAACTCCAGGGTGAAAAACTGTTTTTT
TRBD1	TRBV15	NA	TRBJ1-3	CAASRTGDGNTIYF	TGTGCCGCCAGCCGGACAGGGGATGGAAACACCATATATTTT
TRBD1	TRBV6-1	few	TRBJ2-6	CASSLERQGTNVLTF	TGTGCCAGCAGTCTTGAGCGACAGGGAACCAACGTCCTGACTTTC
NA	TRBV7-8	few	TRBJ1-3	CASSLESSGNTIYF	TGTGCCAGCAGCTTAGAGAGCTCTGGAAACACCATATATTTT
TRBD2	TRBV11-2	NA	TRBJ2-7	CASSLGPGGGYEQYF	TGTGCCAGCAGCTTAGGACCGGGAGGAGGATACGAGCAGTACTTC
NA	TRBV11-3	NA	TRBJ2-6	CASSPGRAQEAGANVLTF	TGTGCCAGCAGCCCTGGCCGGGCTCAGGAGGCTGGGGCCAACGTCCTGACTTTC
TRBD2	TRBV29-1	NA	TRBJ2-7	CSVALLAGDHEQYF	TGCAGCGTCGCATTACTAGCGGGGGACCACGAGCAGTACTTC
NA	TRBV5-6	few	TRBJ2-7	CASSLAGRLYEQYF	TGTGCCAGCAGCTTGGCCGGCAGACTCTACGAGCAGTACTTC
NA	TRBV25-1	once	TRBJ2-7	CASSVTGGSLYEQYF	TGTGCCAGCAGTGTGACAGGTGGATCCCTCTACGAGCAGTACTTC
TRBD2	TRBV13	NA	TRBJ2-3	CASSLGGNTQYF	TGTGCCAGCAGCCTCGGGGGGAATACGCAGTATTTT
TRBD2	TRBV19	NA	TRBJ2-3	CASRTRSTDTQYF	TGTGCCAGTCGGACTAGGAGCACAGATACGCAGTATTTT
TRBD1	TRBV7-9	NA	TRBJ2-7	CASSFSTGTGKGEQYF	TGTGCCAGCAGCTTCAGCACCGGGACAGGGAAGGGCGAGCAGTACTTC
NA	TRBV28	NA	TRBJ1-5	CASSLGIDRMGNQPQHF	TGTGCCAGCAGTTTAGGTATCGACAGGATGGGCAATCAGCCCCAGCATTTT
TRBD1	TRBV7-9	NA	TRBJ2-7	CASSLPTGTGSYEQYF	TGTGCCAGCAGCCTGCCCACAGGGACAGGGTCCTACGAGCAGTACTTC
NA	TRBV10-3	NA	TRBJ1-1	CAISESPRDTEAFF	TGTGCCATCAGTGAGAGTCCCAGGGACACTGAAGCTTTCTTT
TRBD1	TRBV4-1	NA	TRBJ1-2	CASSGQGGYGYTF	TGCGCCAGCAGCGGACAGGGAGGCTATGGCTACACCTTC
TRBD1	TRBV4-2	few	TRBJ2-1	CASSQDPTGTGVTGQQFF	TGTGCCAGCAGCCAAGACCCAACCGGGACAGGGGTTACGGGGCAGCAGTTCTTC
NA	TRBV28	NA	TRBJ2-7	CASSLGYTGEQYF	TGTGCCAGCAGTTTAGGTTATACGGGCGAGCAGTACTTC
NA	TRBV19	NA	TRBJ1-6	CATSGAFYNSPLHF	TGTGCCACCTCTGGGGCTTTCTATAATTCACCCCTCCACTTT
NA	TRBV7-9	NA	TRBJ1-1	CSSSLVGGGNTEAFF	TGTTCCAGCAGCTTAGTTGGGGGGGGGAACACTGAAGCTTTCTTT
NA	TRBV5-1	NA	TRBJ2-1	CASSPSSVVYNEQFF	TGCGCCAGCAGCCCATCCAGCGTGGTCTACAATGAGCAGTTCTTC
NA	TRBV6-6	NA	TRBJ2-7	CASSPREQYF	TGTGCCAGCAGCCCCCGCGAGCAGTACTTC
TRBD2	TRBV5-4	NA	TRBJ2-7	CASSLSGLGGAYEQYF	TGTGCCAGCAGCTTGTCGGGACTAGGAGGGGCCTACGAGCAGTACTTC
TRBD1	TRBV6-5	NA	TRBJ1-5	CASRKTGVQHQPQHF	TGTGCCAGCAGGAAGACAGGGGTCCAACATCAGCCCCAGCATTTT
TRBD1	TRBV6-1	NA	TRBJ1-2	CASSEQGALGNYGYTF	TGTGCCAGCAGTGAACAGGGGGCCTTAGGAAACTATGGCTACACCTTC
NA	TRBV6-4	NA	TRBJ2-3	CASTPGADTDTQYF	TGTGCCAGCACCCCTGGGGCGGACACAGATACGCAGTATTTT
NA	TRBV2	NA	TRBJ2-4	CASREGSGNIQYF	TGTGCCAGCAGGGAAGGGTCGGGAAACATTCAGTACTTC
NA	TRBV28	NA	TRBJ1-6	CASTKGGYNSPLHF	TGTGCCAGCACCAAAGGGGGCTATAATTCACCCCTCCACTTT
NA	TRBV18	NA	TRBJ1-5	CASSPPAGAGQPQHF	TGTGCCAGCTCACCCCCGGCGGGGGCAGGTCAGCCCCAGCATTTT
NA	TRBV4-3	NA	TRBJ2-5	CASSQDRGKRKYF	TGCGCCAGCAGCCAAGATCGGGGAAAGAGGAAGTACTTC
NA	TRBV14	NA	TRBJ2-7	CASSQVEETYEQYF	TGTGCCAGCAGCCAAGTCGAAGAGACCTACGAGCAGTACTTC